The 8 T cell receptor beta chains in this list originate from one sample, sequenced in a study of regulatory T cells in long-lasting Graves disease (dated by TCRdb to 2020 to 2022). The time point label corresponds to: newly diagnosed GD, antithyroid drugs for less than 3 months. For both TCR sequencing and RNA sequencing, RNA was extracted from PBMCs in TRIzol. Library method: multiplex PCR. Sequencing was carried out with an Illumina HiSeq 4000. TCR beta libraries were built with iRepertoire HTBI primers and Arm-PCR amplification of CDR3 regions. In TCRdb, the public reads were trimmed at Q25 with fastp and aligned with MiXCR, with productive beta chains retained. Here each entry gathers all rows of one CDR3 protein and keeps the most common genes and DNA. Counted in this sample were more than 300,000 distinct CDR3 sequences; roughly a sixth of them appeared once. 20% to 25% of the sample comes from the top ten.

This material consisted of peripheral blood mononuclear cells (PBMCs), taken at new diagnosis, from a patient treated with antithyroid drugs. The receptors derive from a female donor with Graves disease.

This clonotype was observed at least ten times. CDR3: CASTLDPQGADEQYF. In nucleotides, the CDR3 is TGTGCCAGCACCCTAGACCCACAGGGGGCTGACGAGCAGTACTTC. J is TRBJ2-7 and V is TRBV6-2 or TRBV6-3; 9 bases map to TRBD1. The CDR3 has 15 amino acids. Losses at the gene ends were 7 bases for V and 5 bases for J; bases not matched to a gene: 12. Germline CDR1 MNHEY, CDR2 SVGEGT.

The chain joins TRBV12-5 to TRBJ2-1; the D is unclear. This CDR3 has 13 amino acids. Trimming left V 11 bases short and J 4 bases short, with 15 bases between. Germline CDR1 reads LGHNT; CDR2 reads FRNRAP. CDR3 residues: CASTELGYNEQFF. The CDR3 DNA is TGTGCTTCCACGGAGCTTGGTTACAATGAGCAGTTCTTC.

This chain uses TRBV25-1 with TRBJ2-3; D uncertain. The CDR3 runs to 15 residues. V was pared by 7 bases and J by 6 bases, with 20 bases between. In germline, CDR1 is MGHDK, CDR2 SYGVNS. CDR3 sequence: CASTPRVGMSDTQYF. The CDR3 coding sequence is TGTGCCAGCACTCCCCGGGTGGGCATGAGTGATACGCAGTATTTT.

The rearrangement uses TRBV30 and TRBJ2-4; TRBD2 matches at 7 bases. V lost 5 bases and J lost 0; bases outside the gene matches: 1. This CDR3 has 13 residues. Germline V lookup: CDR1 GTSNPN, CDR2 SVGIG (reference sequence). The CDR3 spells CAWGGGAKNIQYF. CDR3 nucleotides: TGTGCCTGGGGGGGGGGAGCCAAAAACATTCAGTACTTC.

A remark on this clonotype: This is likely an artifact of a read error, given a far larger clone one base away. This rearrangement joins TRBV7-2 to TRBJ2-1; possible D gene TRBD1, 5 bases. The length of the CDR3 is 13 residues. The germline V gene encodes CDR1 SGHTA and CDR2 FQGNSA. V was trimmed by 11 bases and J by 4 bases, leaving 15 bases between them. The CDR3 here is CACTPGQYNEQFF. The CDR3 nucleotides are TGTGCCTGCACCCCAGGACAATACAATGAGCAGTTCTTC.

This clonotype was observed at least ten times. The V and J genes are TRBV12-3 or TRBV12-4 and TRBJ1-2, with 7 bases aligning to TRBD1. The CDR3 sequence is 12 residues long. V trimming: 4 bases; J trimming: 4 bases; junction bases outside the gene matches: 0. The CDR3 DNA sequence: TGTGCCAGCAGTTACAGGGGCTATGGCTACACCTTC. It translates to CASSYRGYGYTF.

This clonotype was counted ten times or more. The chain joins TRBV12-3 or TRBV12-4 to TRBJ1-1; D ambiguous. The CDR3 is 12 amino acids. Trimming pared 1 base from V and 11 bases from J, leaving 11 bases between. CDR3 sequence (DNA): TGTGCCAGCAGTTTAGGGACCCCTGGGGCTTTCTTT. This encodes CASSLGTPGAFF.

This clonotype was seen ten or more times. CDR3: CASRSDLQETQYF. CDR3 sequence (DNA): TGTGCCAGCCGCTCAGATTTACAAGAGACCCAGTACTTC. This chain uses TRBV2 with TRBJ2-5; D gene unclear. Germline V CDR1 and CDR2: SNHLY, FYNNEI. Trimming shortened V by 8 bases and J by 2 bases, and 12 bases separated the two germline ends. The length of the CDR3 is 13 residues.